Listed below are T cell receptor beta chains from one sample, sequenced in a study of blood T cell repertoires in COVID-19. Here immunoSEQ multiplex PCR was the method, and the copy in TCRdb shows in-frame clones only, minus some. The sample has tens of thousands of clones, about 83% seen once. Source material: peripheral blood. Source of these receptors: a man between 65 and 85 years old with acute or convalescent COVID-19. Each CDR3 is given with its conserved first and last residue. A D gene is named only where the DNA matches it firmly. The size of a clone is reported for some rows only, either as once, few or many, or as a class for expanded clones.

J: TRBJ2-3
D: TRBD2
V: TRBV10-1
size: NA
DNA: TGCGCCAGCCTTGGGGGGAGCGGGGGGTCAACGGATACGCAGTATTTT
CDR3: CASLGGSGGSTDTQYF

J: TRBJ1-1
D: NA
V: TRBV5-1
size: NA
DNA: TGCGCCAGCAGCTTGGTCCTCGGGAACACTGAAGCTTTCTTT
CDR3: CASSLVLGNTEAFF

J: TRBJ2-2
D: NA
V: TRBV7-3
size: NA
DNA: TGTGCCAGCAGACAGGATAACACCGGGGAGCTGTTTTTT
CDR3: CASRQDNTGELFF

J: TRBJ2-3
D: TRBD1
V: TRBV11-2
size: NA
DNA: TGTGCCAGCAGCCCGGGGACAGGACCCACAGATACGCAGTATTTT
CDR3: CASSPGTGPTDTQYF

J: TRBJ1-5
D: NA
V: TRBV27
size: NA
DNA: TGTGCCAGCAACGGGGGGAATCAGCCCCAGCATTTT
CDR3: CASNGGNQPQHF

J: TRBJ1-6
D: TRBD1
V: TRBV7-9
size: NA
DNA: TGTGCCAGCAGCTCCGACAGGGGTAATTCACCCCTCCACTTT
CDR3: CASSSDRGNSPLHF

J: TRBJ1-2
D: NA
V: TRBV19
size: once
DNA: TGTGCCAGTAGTATCGGGGGGCCTAACTATGGCTACACCTTC
CDR3: CASSIGGPNYGYTF

J: TRBJ2-7
D: TRBD1
V: TRBV10-3
size: NA
DNA: TGTGCCATCAGAACCGACAGGGGTGATGACGAGCAGTACTTC
CDR3: CAIRTDRGDDEQYF

J: TRBJ1-1
D: NA
V: TRBV28
size: NA
DNA: TGTGCCAGCAGTTTATCCCAGGGCAACACTGAAGCTTTCTTT
CDR3: CASSLSQGNTEAFF

J: TRBJ2-2
D: NA
V: TRBV5-1
size: once
DNA: TGCGCCAGCAGCTCAACAGGGAACACCGGGGAGCTGTTTTTT
CDR3: CASSSTGNTGELFF

J: TRBJ1-3
D: NA
V: TRBV2
size: NA
DNA: TGTGCCAGCAGGCCCCGGGCTGGAAACACCATATATTTT
CDR3: CASRPRAGNTIYF

J: TRBJ2-7
D: NA
V: TRBV21-1
size: NA
DNA: TGTGCCACAGGAATAGCGGGAGGCTACGAGCAGTACTTC
CDR3: CATGIAGGYEQYF

J: TRBJ1-5
D: NA
V: TRBV6-4
size: NA
DNA: TGTGCCAGGAAAAAAGACCCGACACTTCCTGATCAGCCCCAGCATTTT
CDR3: CARKKDPTLPDQPQHF

J: TRBJ2-3
D: NA
V: TRBV7-3
size: NA
DNA: TGTGCCAGCAGCTTTTGGGGCGGGGTAGATACGCAGTATTTT
CDR3: CASSFWGGVDTQYF

J: TRBJ2-3
D: NA
V: TRBV7-2
size: once
DNA: TGTGCCAGCAGCTTAGTGGGGGGGCCCAGCACAGATACGCAGTATTTT
CDR3: CASSLVGGPSTDTQYF

J: TRBJ1-1
D: TRBD1
V: TRBV19
size: NA
DNA: TGTGCCAGTACCCGGACAGGGGCGAACACTGAAGCTTTCTTT
CDR3: CASTRTGANTEAFF

J: TRBJ1-1
D: NA
V: TRBV2
size: NA
DNA: TGTGCCAGCAGACCCCCGGAGGGACTGAACACTGAAGCTTTCTTT
CDR3: CASRPPEGLNTEAFF

J: TRBJ2-3
D: TRBD1
V: TRBV7-2
size: NA
DNA: TGTGCCAGCAGCTCGGGACAGGGGGCGCGCACAGATACGCAGTATTTT
CDR3: CASSSGQGARTDTQYF

J: TRBJ1-1
D: TRBD1
V: TRBV3-1/TRBV3-2
size: NA
DNA: TGTGCCAGCCGGGAGGGACAGGGTTCTGAAGCTTTCTTT
CDR3: CASREGQGSEAFF

J: TRBJ1-1
D: NA
V: TRBV28
size: NA
DNA: TGTGCCAGCAGTTTCTGGGAGACCATGAACACTGAAGCTTTCTTT
CDR3: CASSFWETMNTEAFF

J: TRBJ1-2
D: NA
V: TRBV19
size: NA
DNA: TGTGCCAGTAGTATTCCTACCCCTGGCTATGGCTACACCTTC
CDR3: CASSIPTPGYGYTF

J: TRBJ2-1
D: NA
V: TRBV29-1
size: NA
DNA: TGCAGCGTTGGGGCCCTAGCGGAGCAGTTCTTC
CDR3: CSVGALAEQFF

J: TRBJ1-2
D: TRBD1
V: TRBV6-6
size: few
DNA: TGTGCCAGCAGTTTGGACAGGGGGTATGGCTACACCTTC
CDR3: CASSLDRGYGYTF

J: TRBJ2-5
D: NA
V: TRBV6-5
size: NA
DNA: TGTGCCAGCAGTTACTCTGGGAGGGAGACCCAGTACTTC
CDR3: CASSYSGRETQYF

J: TRBJ1-5
D: NA
V: TRBV6-1
size: NA
DNA: TGTGCCAGCAGTGCCCGGGGGGGGTGGGGGAGCAATCAGCCCCAGCATTTT
CDR3: CASSARGGWGSNQPQHF